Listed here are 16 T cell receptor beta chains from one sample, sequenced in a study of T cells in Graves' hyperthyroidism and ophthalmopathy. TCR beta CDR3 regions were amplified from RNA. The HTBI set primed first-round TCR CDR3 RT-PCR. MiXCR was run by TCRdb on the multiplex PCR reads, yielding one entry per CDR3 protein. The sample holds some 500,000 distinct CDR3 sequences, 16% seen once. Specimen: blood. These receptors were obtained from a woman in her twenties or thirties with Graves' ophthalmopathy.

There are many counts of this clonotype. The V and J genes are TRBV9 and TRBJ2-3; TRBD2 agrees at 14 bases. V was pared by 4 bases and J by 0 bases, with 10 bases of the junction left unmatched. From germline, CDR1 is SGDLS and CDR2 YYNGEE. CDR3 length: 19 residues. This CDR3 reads CASSPPGLAGDPSTDTQYF. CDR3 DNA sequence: TGTGCCAGCAGCCCACCGGGACTAGCGGGAGACCCAAGCACAGATACGCAGTATTTT. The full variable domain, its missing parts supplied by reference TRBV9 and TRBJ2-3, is DSGVTQTPKHLITATGQRVTLRCSPRSGDLSVYWYQQSLDQGLQFLIQYYNGEERAKGNILERFSAQQFPDLHSELNLSSLELGDSALYFCASSPPGLAGDPSTDTQYFGPGTRLTVL.

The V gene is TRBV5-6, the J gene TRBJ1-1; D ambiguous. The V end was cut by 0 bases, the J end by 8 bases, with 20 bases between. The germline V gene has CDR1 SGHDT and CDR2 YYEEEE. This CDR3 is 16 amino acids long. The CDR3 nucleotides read TGTGCCAGCAGCTTGGCGAGGCATCTGGGCTCGGCAGAAGCTTTCTTT. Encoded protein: CASSLARHLGSAEAFF.

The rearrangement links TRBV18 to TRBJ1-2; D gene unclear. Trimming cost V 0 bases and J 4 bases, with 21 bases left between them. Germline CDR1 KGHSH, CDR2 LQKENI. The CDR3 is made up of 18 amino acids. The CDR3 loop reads CASSPPWSSARLVYGYTF. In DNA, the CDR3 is TGTGCCAGCTCACCACCTTGGTCGTCCGCACGCTTGGTCTATGGCTACACCTTC.

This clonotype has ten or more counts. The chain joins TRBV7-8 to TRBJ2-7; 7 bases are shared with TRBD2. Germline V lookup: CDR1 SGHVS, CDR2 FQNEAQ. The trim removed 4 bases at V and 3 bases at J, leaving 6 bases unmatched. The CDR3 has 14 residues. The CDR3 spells CASSSGGTNYEQYF. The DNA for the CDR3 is TGTGCCAGCAGCTCGGGGGGAACGAACTACGAGCAGTACTTC.

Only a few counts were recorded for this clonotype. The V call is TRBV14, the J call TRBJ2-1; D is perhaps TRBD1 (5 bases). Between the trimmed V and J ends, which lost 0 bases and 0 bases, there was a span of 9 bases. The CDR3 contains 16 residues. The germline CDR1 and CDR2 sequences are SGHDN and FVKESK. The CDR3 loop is CASSQEGASSYNEQFF. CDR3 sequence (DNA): TGTGCCAGCAGCCAAGAAGGGGCCAGCTCCTACAATGAGCAGTTCTTC.

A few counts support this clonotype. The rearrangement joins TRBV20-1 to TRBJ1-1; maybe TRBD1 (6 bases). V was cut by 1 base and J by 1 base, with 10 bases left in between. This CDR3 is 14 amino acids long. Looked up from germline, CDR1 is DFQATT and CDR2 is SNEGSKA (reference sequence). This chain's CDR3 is CSARVGGKNTEAFF. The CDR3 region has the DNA TGCAGTGCTAGAGTGGGGGGCAAGAACACTGAAGCTTTCTTT.

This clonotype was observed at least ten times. The CDR3: CASSQGDGEQFF. CDR3 sequence (DNA): TGTGCCAGCAGCCAAGGGGACGGTGAGCAGTTCTTC. The gene calls are TRBV3-1 and TRBJ2-1, with D perhaps TRBD1 or TRBD2 (5 bases each). The V and J ends lost 1 base and 9 bases respectively, with 7 bases between them. The length of the CDR3 is 12 residues. CDR1 LGHDT and CDR2 YNNKEL come from the germline V gene (reference sequence).

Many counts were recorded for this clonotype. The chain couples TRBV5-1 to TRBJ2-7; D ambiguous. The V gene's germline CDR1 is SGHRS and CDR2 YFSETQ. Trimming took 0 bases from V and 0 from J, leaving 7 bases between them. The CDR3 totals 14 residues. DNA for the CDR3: TGCGCCAGCAGCTTGGGTGGGGTCTCCTACGAGCAGTACTTC. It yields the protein CASSLGGVSYEQYF. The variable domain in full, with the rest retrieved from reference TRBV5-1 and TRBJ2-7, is KAGVTQTPRYLIKTRGQQVTLSCSPISGHRSVSWYQQTPGQGLQFLFEYFSETQRNKGNFPGRFSGRQFSNSRSEMNVSTLELGDSALYLCASSLGGVSYEQYFGPGTRLTVT.

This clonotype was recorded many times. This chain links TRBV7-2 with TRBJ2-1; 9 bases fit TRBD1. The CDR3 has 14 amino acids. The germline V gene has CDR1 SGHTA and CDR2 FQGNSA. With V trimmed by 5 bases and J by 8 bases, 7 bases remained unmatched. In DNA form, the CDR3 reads TGTGCCAGCAGCGCCGACAGGGGGAGGGATGAGCAGTTCTTC. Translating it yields CASSADRGRDEQFF.

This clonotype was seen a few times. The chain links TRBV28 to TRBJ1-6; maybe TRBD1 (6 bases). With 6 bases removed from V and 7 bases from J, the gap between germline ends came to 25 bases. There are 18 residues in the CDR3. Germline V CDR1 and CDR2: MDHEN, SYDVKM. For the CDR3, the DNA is TGTGCCAGCAGACACGCCTTTGGGGCAGGGGCGGGAAATTCACCCCTCCACTTT. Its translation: CASRHAFGAGAGNSPLHF.

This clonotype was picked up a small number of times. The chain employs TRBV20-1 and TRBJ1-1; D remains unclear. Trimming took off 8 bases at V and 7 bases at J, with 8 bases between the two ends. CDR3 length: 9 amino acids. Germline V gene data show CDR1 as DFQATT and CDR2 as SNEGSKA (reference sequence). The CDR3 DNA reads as TGCAGTTCGGACCGTGAAGCTTTCTTT. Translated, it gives CSSDREAFF.

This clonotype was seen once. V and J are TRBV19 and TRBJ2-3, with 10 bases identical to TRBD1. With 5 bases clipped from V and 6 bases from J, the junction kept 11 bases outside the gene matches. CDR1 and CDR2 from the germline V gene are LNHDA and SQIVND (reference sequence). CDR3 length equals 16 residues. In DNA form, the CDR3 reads TGTGCCAGTAGTCCCCCGGGACAGGGGAATGGCGATACGCAGTATTTT. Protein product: CASSPPGQGNGDTQYF.

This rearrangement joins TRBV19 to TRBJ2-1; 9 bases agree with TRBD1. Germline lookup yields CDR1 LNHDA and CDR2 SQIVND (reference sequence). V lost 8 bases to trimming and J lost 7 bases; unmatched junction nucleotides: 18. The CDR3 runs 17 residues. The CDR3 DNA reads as TGTGCCAGTCGCACTCATTACAGGGGGCGCATGGGGAATGAGCAGTTCTTC. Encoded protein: CASRTHYRGRMGNEQFF.

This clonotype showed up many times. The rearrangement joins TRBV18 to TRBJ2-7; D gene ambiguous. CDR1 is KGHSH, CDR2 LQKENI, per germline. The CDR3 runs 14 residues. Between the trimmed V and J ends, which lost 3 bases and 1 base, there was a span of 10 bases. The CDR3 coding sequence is TGTGCCAGCTCACCTTCTCCCCAGTCCTACGAGCAGTACTTC. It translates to CASSPSPQSYEQYF.

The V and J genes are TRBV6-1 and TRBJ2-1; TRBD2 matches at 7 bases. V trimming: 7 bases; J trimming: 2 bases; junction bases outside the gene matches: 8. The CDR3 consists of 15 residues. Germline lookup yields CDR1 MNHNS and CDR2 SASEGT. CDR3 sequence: CASTTGGSTYNEQFF. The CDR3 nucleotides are TGTGCCAGCACCACGGGCGGGAGCACCTACAATGAGCAGTTCTTC.

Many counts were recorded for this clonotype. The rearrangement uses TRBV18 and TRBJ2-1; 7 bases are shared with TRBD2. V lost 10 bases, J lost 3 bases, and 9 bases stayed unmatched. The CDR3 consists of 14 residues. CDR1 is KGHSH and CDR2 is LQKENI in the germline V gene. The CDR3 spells CATLNRTSYNEQFF. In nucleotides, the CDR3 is TGTGCCACCCTTAATAGGACTAGCTACAATGAGCAGTTCTTC.